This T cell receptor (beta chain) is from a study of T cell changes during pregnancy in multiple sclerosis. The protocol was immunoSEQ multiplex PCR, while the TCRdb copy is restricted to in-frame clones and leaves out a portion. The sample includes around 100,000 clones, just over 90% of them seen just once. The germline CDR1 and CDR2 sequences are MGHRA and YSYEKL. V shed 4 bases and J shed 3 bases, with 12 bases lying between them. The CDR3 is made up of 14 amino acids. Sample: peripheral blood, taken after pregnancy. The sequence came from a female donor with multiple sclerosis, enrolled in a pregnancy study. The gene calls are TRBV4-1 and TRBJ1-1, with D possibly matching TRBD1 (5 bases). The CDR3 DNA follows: TGCGCCAGCAGCCGTACCAGGGTGGACACTGAAGCTTTCTTT. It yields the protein CASSRTRVDTEAFF.